Here is one TCR beta chain with its context. Its target is not known. Method: immunoSEQ multiplex PCR; TCRdb's copy keeps in-frame clones and lacks some. The table lists fewer than 900,000 clones, roughly nine tenths of them singletons. Treatment defined: some 20 received Ad26.COV2.S at low or high dose, single or two shots; about 5 received placebo; per-sample allocation not given. After the first vaccine or placebo injection, samples were drawn on day 63. The data were taken from a study of Ad26.COV2.S vaccination and SARS-CoV-2 variants. Study-wide context: The vaccine Ad26.COV2.S was put into the muscle once, or twice with 56 days between.

This CDR3 has 14 residues. Trimming stripped 4 bases from V and 4 bases from J, with 12 bases between. CDR1 is SGHRS and CDR2 is YFSETQ in the germline V gene. Study-level findings and limits: Total T cell responses may have been underestimated by the TCR breadth and depth analyses.

The clonotype comes from a person between 18 and 65 years old who received the Ad26.COV2.S COVID-19 vaccine or a placebo. The chain uses TRBV5-1 and TRBJ1-3; maybe TRBD1 (6 bases). This specimen consisted of peripheral blood, obtained in a trial of Ad26.COV2.S vaccine versus placebo. The chain's CDR3 is CASSPTGLGNTIYF. CDR3 nucleotides: TGCGCCAGCAGCCCAACAGGGTTGGGAAACACCATATATTTT.